The 5 T cell receptor beta chains below were found in one sample sequenced in a study of T cell responses to AZD1222 COVID-19 vaccine. Assay: immunoSEQ multiplex PCR; the TCRdb copy retains only in-frame clones and omits some. The sample shows 120,000 or so clones, about 89% of them seen only once. The material sequenced was peripheral blood, taken on day 0 of AZD1222 vaccination. The receptors originated from an adult in good health.

The chain couples TRBV7-9 to TRBJ1-1; 7 bases are a match to TRBD1. The CDR3 runs 15 residues. The V gene's germline CDR1 is SEHNR and CDR2 FQNEAQ (reference sequence). V lost 5 bases to trimming and J lost 0 bases; unmatched junction nucleotides: 6. CDR3 residues: CASSEQGPMNTEAFF. The CDR3 DNA reads TGTGCCAGCAGCGAACAGGGGCCAATGAACACTGAAGCTTTCTTT.

V is TRBV5-1 and J is TRBJ1-5, with a tentative D call TRBD1 (6 bases). Trimming took off 3 bases at V and 7 bases at J, with 14 bases between the two ends. CDR3 size: 14 residues. In germline, CDR1 is SGHRS, CDR2 YFSETQ. DNA for the CDR3: TGCGCCAGCAGCTCCACAGGGATAGGGCAGCCCCAGCATTTT. Translation: CASSSTGIGQPQHF.

The chain has TRBV6-5 and TRBJ2-1; D possibly corresponds to TRBD1 (8 bases). V lost 4 bases and J lost 10, with 20 bases in between. The CDR3 is 15 residues long. Germline CDR1 is MNHEY and CDR2 is SVGAGI. Here the CDR3 reads CASSSPGQGAGEQFF. CDR3 DNA sequence: TGTGCCAGCAGTTCCCCAGGACAGGGAGCGGGAGAGCAGTTCTTC.

V usage is TRBV10-3 and J usage is TRBJ2-5; 9 nucleotides agree with TRBD1. J gave up 5 bases and V 6 bases, and 10 bases lay outside the gene matches. The CDR3 has 15 residues. The germline CDR1 and CDR2 sequences are ENHRY and SYGVKD. The DNA for the CDR3 is TGTGCCATCAGCCCAACCGGGACAGGGCCGGAGACCCAGTACTTC. Translation: CAISPTGTGPETQYF.

The count of this clone is one. The chain employs TRBV6-5 and TRBJ2-5; D is perhaps TRBD1 (6 bases). CDR3 length equals 12 residues. The V gene lost 6 bases and the J gene lost 5 bases, with 10 bases spanning the gap. The V gene's germline CDR1 is MNHEY and CDR2 SVGAGI. The CDR3 nucleotides are TGTGCCAGCAGCACTAGGGGGGAGACCCAGTACTTC. Protein product: CASSTRGETQYF.